This T cell receptor (beta chain) was observed in a study of CXCR3-negative and CXCR3-positive naive CD8 T cells. Each TRB cDNA library was prepared by 5' RACE (with UMI labels). TCRdb re-called the 5' RACE reads and gives one entry per CDR3 protein, without DNA. Here the sample table reports more than 100,000 distinct CDR3 sequences. This CDR3 comprises 16 residues. The germline V gene encodes CDR1 SQVTM and CDR2 ANQGSEA. In the case of this clonotype: Its antigen is not known.

Naive CD8+ T cells carried a CD45RO-CCR7+CD27+CD95- phenotype. Study-level findings and limits: Compared with CXCR3-negative naive cells, CXCR3-positive naive cells showed more hydrophobic TRB CDR3s.

The source of this sequence is a human donor in good health. Some clones in this sample may be carry-over from other donors' samples. The V call is TRBV29-1, the J call TRBJ1-2; there is no DNA to check the TCRdb D call of TRBD1. The specimen was naive CXCR3+ CD8+ T cells from blood. The subset denotes: CD45RO-CCR7+CD27+CD95- naive CD8+ T cells expressing CXCR3 (TNR3+). The CDR3 sequence: CSVAGGQEELHYGYTF.